This T cell receptor beta chain was observed in a study of blood T cell repertoires in COVID-19. Turning to the study itself: Some COVID-19 samples were acute and others convalescent; all came from the United States, Italy and Spain. Nucleic acid was either cDNA or gDNA, and it came from T cells, B-cell-depleted T cells, or PBMCs.

Germline trimming cut 1 base from V and 2 bases from J; bases unmatched to any gene: 5. The CDR3 sequence is 16 residues long. Germline V gene lookup returns CDR1 LGHNA and CDR2 YNFKEQ. The authors' processing: The authors estimated nucleated cell counts from reference gene primer amplification. Sequenced by immunoSEQ multiplex PCR; TCRdb stores in-frame clones only, minus some. The V and J calls and clone size are taken from that table; D and trimming were inferred from the DNA. This sample has roughly 250,000 clones, with around four fifths found just once. This receptor was taken from a man between 45 and 60 years old with acute or convalescent COVID-19. The chain combines TRBV4-2 with TRBJ2-1; 7 bases match TRBD2. Sequenced: peripheral blood. CDR3 in DNA: TGTGCCAGCAGCCAAGTGTTAGGACTAGCCTACAATGAGCAGTTCTTC. Translation gives CASSQVLGLAYNEQFF.